The 23 T cell receptor beta chains below all came from one sample that was sequenced in a study of cytomegalovirus exposure and HLA in healthy donors. The PCR contained 60 Vbeta and 13 Jbeta primers. The assay was immunoSEQ multiplex PCR, and TCRdb's table has in-frame clones only and misses some. The sample lists about 130,000 clones, about 84% occurring once. Material for sequencing was PBMCs. The receptors derive from a young man in good health and CMV-seropositive.

The gene calls are TRBV25-1 and TRBJ2-2; a weak D match, TRBD1 (6 bases). This CDR3 spans 17 amino acids. The ends were cut back, 6 bases at V and 6 bases at J, with 23 bases in the middle. Germline values: CDR1 MGHDK, CDR2 SYGVNS. The CDR3 DNA reads as TGTGCCAGCAGCAGTCCCGGGACATATTCCGGGGCCGGGGAGCTGTTTTTT. The encoded protein is CASSSPGTYSGAGELFF.

The J gene is TRBJ2-7, the V gene TRBV9; TRBD2 matches 10 bases. The CDR3 has 15 amino acids. Germline CDR1 reads SGDLS; CDR2 reads YYNGEE. V trimming: 0 bases; J trimming: 2 bases; junction bases outside the gene matches: 2. The CDR3, as DNA: TGTGCCAGCAGCGTAGATGGACTAGCGGCCTACGAGCAGTACTTC. As protein: CASSVDGLAAYEQYF.

This chain links TRBV6-1 with TRBJ2-3; possibly TRBD2 for D (6 bases). This CDR3 region has 14 residues. Looked up from germline, CDR1 is MNHNS and CDR2 is SASEGT. Trimming took off 5 bases at V and 4 bases at J, with 13 bases between the two ends. The CDR3 DNA reads TGTGCCAGCAGTACTAGCACTCAGGCAGATACGCAGTATTTT. This sequence encodes CASSTSTQADTQYF.

The chain carries TRBV7-2 and TRBJ2-1, with D tentatively TRBD1 (7 bases). Germline V gene lookup returns CDR1 SGHTA and CDR2 FQGNSA. CDR3 length: 14 amino acids. Trimming stripped 6 bases from V and 4 bases from J, with 13 bases between. The CDR3 is CASRDPGGYNEQFF. CDR3 nucleotides: TGTGCCAGCAGAGACCCAGGGGGGTACAATGAGCAGTTCTTC.

The gene calls are TRBV9 and TRBJ2-1, with 7 bases matching TRBD2. The germline CDR1 and CDR2 sequences are SGDLS and YYNGEE. Trimming cost V 6 bases and J 1 base; bases outside gene matches: 4. CDR3 length equals 14 residues. DNA of the CDR3: TGTGCCAGCAACGGGGGAGGGTCCTACAATGAGCAGTTCTTC. It is translated as CASNGGGSYNEQFF.

This clone ranks as medium-sized. This chain uses TRBV4-3 with TRBJ1-2; D is unresolved. Germline V gene data show CDR1 as LGHNA and CDR2 as YSLEER. The ends were cut back, 5 bases at V and 3 bases at J, with 4 bases in the middle. The CDR3 spans 11 residues. The CDR3 sequence: CASSDYYGYTF. CDR3 bases: TGCGCCAGCAGCGACTACTATGGCTACACCTTC.

The genes are TRBV7-2 and TRBJ1-3, with a possible D match to TRBD1 (6 bases). The V and J ends lost 1 base and 2 bases respectively, with 12 bases between them. The CDR3 covers 16 residues. Germline CDR1 and CDR2: SGHTA and FQGNSA. CDR3 region: CASSLGGAGAGNTIYF. The CDR3 bases are TGTGCCAGCAGCTTAGGAGGGGCAGGGGCTGGAAACACCATATATTTT.

The rearrangement uses TRBV4-3 and TRBJ1-2; TRBD1 is a possible D gene (5 bases). The length of the CDR3 is 13 residues. V gave up 0 bases and J gave up 4 bases, with 6 bases separating them. The germline V gene has CDR1 LGHNA and CDR2 YSLEER. The CDR3 nucleotides are TGCGCCAGCAGCCAAGAAAGGGGCTATGGCTACACCTTC. It encodes CASSQERGYGYTF.

The chain links TRBV6-6 to TRBJ1-6; D ambiguous. Deletions cut 11 bases from V and 7 bases from J, with 15 bases between. Germline V CDR1 and CDR2: MNHNY, SVGAGI (reference sequence). The CDR3 extends over 13 amino acids. The CDR3 bases are TGTGCCGTGAACCCGATACTGAATTCACCCCTCCACTTT. Its protein is CAVNPILNSPLHF.

The chain couples TRBV14 to TRBJ1-6; D remains unclear. This CDR3 is 13 amino acids long. The germline V gene encodes CDR1 SGHDN and CDR2 FVKESK. Trimming took off 3 bases at V and 14 bases at J, with 14 bases between the two ends. DNA for the CDR3: TGTGCCAGCAGCCAGGACTGGGGTTGGACCCTCCACTTT. Its translation is CASSQDWGWTLHF.

The rearrangement links TRBV30 to TRBJ2-7, with 9 positions matching TRBD1. CDR1 is GTSNPN and CDR2 is SVGIG in the germline V gene (reference sequence). V dropped 4 bases and J dropped 2; count of bases not matched to a gene: 15. The CDR3 length is 17 residues. For the CDR3, the DNA is TGTGCCTGGATTGCCGGGACAGGGCTTATGGGGGCCTACGAGCAGTACTTC. Amino acids: CAWIAGTGLMGAYEQYF.

V is TRBV18 and J is TRBJ2-3, with TRBD2 identical over 15 bases. In germline, CDR1 is KGHSH, CDR2 LQKENI. V trimming: 4 bases; J trimming: 2 bases; junction bases outside the gene matches: 1. This CDR3 has 16 amino acids. CDR3 loop: CASSRTSGGDTDTQYF. CDR3 nucleotides: TGTGCCAGCTCACGGACTAGCGGGGGGGACACAGATACGCAGTATTTT.

The V and J genes are TRBV7-8 and TRBJ2-5; no reliable D call. CDR1 is SGHVS, CDR2 FQNEAQ, per germline. The CDR3 contains 14 residues. V gave up 5 bases and J gave up 0 bases, with 10 bases separating them. The CDR3 nucleotides are TGTGCCAGCAGCCGCCGTACATACCAAGAGACCCAGTACTTC. Residues: CASSRRTYQETQYF.

The chain combines TRBV4-2 with TRBJ2-3; TRBD2 is a possible D gene (6 bases). Trimming left V 3 bases short and J 2 bases short, with 18 bases between. Germline V gene data show CDR1 as LGHNA and CDR2 as YNFKEQ. The CDR3 length is 17 residues. CDR3 in amino acids: CASSHGWRDPPTDTQYF. The DNA of the CDR3 is TGTGCCAGCAGCCACGGATGGCGGGATCCCCCCACAGATACGCAGTATTTT.

The rearrangement links TRBV27 to TRBJ1-6; tentatively, D is TRBD1 (6 bases). Per the germline V gene, CDR1 is MNHEY and CDR2 is SMNVEV (reference sequence). V lost 1 base, J lost 5 bases, and 9 bases lay in between. The CDR3 has 15 amino acids. CDR3 nucleotide sequence: TGTGCCAGCAGTTTATGGGACAACAATAATTCACCCCTCCACTTT. It encodes CASSLWDNNNSPLHF.

This clone was detected once. This chain joins TRBV5-6 and TRBJ1-2, with 9 positions matching TRBD1. Germline V CDR1 and CDR2: SGHDT, YYEEEE. The CDR3 is 14 amino acids. Losses at the gene ends were 4 bases for V and 8 bases for J; bases not matched to a gene: 9. The CDR3 reads CASSNWDRASGYTF. In DNA form, the CDR3 reads TGTGCCAGCAGCAACTGGGACAGGGCAAGCGGCTACACCTTC. Supplemented by reference TRBV5-6 and TRBJ1-2, the full variable domain reads DAGVTQSPTHLIKTRGQQVTLRCSPKSGHDTVSWYQQALGQGPQFIFQYYEEEERQRGNFPDRFSGHQFPNYSSELNVNALLLGDSALYLCASSNWDRASGYTFGSGTRLTVV.

V is TRBV7-9 and J is TRBJ1-2; D is ambiguous. V was trimmed by 1 base and J by 3 bases, leaving 12 bases between them. The CDR3 loop spans 15 amino acids. Germline CDR1 is SEHNR and CDR2 is FQNEAQ (reference sequence). The CDR3 reads CASSLGRVSDYGYTF. CDR3 sequence (DNA): TGTGCCAGCAGCTTAGGCCGGGTATCTGACTATGGCTACACCTTC.

The chain joins TRBV25-1 to TRBJ2-1; 10 bases map to TRBD1. V was clipped by 4 bases and J by 9 bases; unmatched bases: 6. The CDR3 consists of 14 residues. The germline V gene has CDR1 MGHDK and CDR2 SYGVNS. The CDR3 region is CASSGRTGGAEQFF. For the CDR3, the DNA is TGTGCCAGCAGTGGGCGGACAGGGGGGGCTGAGCAGTTCTTC.

This chain links TRBV5-1 with TRBJ1-1; D is possibly TRBD1 (5 bases). The CDR3 length is 15 residues. Germline loops: CDR1 SGHRS, CDR2 YFSETQ. V was cut by 4 bases and J by 3 bases, with 16 bases left in between. As DNA, the CDR3 is TGCGCCAGCAGCATCGGGCAGGGACTTTACACTGAAGCTTTCTTT. It translates to CASSIGQGLYTEAFF.

The CDR3 region is CASSLGGTPARETQYF. The CDR3, as DNA: TGCGCCAGCAGCTTGGGGGGGACTCCCGCCAGAGAGACCCAGTACTTC. This rearrangement joins TRBV5-1 to TRBJ2-5; tentatively, D is TRBD2 (6 bases). The CDR3 loop spans 16 amino acids. Germline-derived CDR1 and CDR2 are SGHRS and YFSETQ. Trimming cost V 0 bases and J 4 bases, with 16 bases left between them.

The chain couples TRBV11-2 to TRBJ1-4; D is possibly TRBD1 (6 bases). CDR1 is SGHAT, CDR2 FQNNGV, per germline. The CDR3 is 14 residues long. The V gene lost 3 bases and the J gene lost 6 bases, with 11 bases spanning the gap. CDR3 amino acids: CASSFGRGDEKLFF. The CDR3 DNA follows: TGTGCCAGCAGCTTCGGCAGGGGCGATGAAAAACTGTTTTTT.

V gene TRBV2 combines with J gene TRBJ1-2, with TRBD1 as a possible D gene (6 bases). The CDR3 is made up of 16 amino acids. Germline-derived CDR1 and CDR2 are SNHLY and FYNNEI. The V end lost 2 bases, the J end lost 4 bases, and 17 bases lay between the germline ends. The CDR3 loop is CASSELNRAPLYGYTF. In DNA, the CDR3 is TGTGCCAGCAGTGAACTTAACAGGGCCCCCCTCTATGGCTACACCTTC.

The table lists this clone with a count of one. The V call is TRBV29-1, the J call TRBJ2-1; no definite D call. V was pared by 7 bases and J by 6 bases, with 13 bases between. Germline loops: CDR1 SQVTM, CDR2 ANQGSEA. The CDR3 contains 12 residues. The CDR3 here is CSARPLANEQFF. CDR3 nucleotides: TGCAGCGCACGACCCTTAGCCAATGAGCAGTTCTTC.